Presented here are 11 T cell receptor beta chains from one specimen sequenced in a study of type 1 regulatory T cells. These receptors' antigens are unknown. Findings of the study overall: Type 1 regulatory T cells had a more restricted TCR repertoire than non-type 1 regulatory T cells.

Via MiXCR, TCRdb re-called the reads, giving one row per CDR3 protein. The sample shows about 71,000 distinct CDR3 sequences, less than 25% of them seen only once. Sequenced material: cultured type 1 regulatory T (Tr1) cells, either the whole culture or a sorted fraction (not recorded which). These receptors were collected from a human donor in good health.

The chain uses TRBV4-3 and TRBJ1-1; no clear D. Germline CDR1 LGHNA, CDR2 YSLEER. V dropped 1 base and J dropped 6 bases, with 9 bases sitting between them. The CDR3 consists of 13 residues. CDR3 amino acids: CASSQVGFAEAFF. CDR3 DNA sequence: TGCGCCAGCAGCCAAGTGGGATTCGCTGAAGCTTTCTTT.

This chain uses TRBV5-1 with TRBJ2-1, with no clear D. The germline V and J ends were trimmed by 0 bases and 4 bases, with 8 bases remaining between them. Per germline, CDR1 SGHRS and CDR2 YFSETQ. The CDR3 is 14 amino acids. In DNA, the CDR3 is TGCGCCAGCAGCTTGGTTATAGCTTACAATGAGCAGTTCTTC. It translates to CASSLVIAYNEQFF. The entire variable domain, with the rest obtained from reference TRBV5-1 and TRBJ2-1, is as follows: KAGVTQTPRYLIKTRGQQVTLSCSPISGHRSVSWYQQTPGQGLQFLFEYFSETQRNKGNFPGRFSGRQFSNSRSEMNVSTLELGDSALYLCASSLVIAYNEQFFGPGTRLTVL.

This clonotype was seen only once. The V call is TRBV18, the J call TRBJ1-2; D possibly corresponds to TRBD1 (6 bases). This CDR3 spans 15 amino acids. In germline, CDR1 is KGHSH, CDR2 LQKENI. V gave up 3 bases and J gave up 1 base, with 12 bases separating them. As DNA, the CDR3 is TGTGCCAGCTCACCGCAACTCAGGGGTAACTATGGCTACACCTTC. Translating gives CASSPQLRGNYGYTF.

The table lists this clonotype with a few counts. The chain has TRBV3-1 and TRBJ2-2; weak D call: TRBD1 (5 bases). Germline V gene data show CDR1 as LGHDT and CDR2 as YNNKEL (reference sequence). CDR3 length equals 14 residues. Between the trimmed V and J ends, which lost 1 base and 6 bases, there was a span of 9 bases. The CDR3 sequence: CASSQGGSAGELFF. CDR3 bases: TGTGCCAGCAGCCAAGGGGGCTCCGCCGGGGAGCTGTTTTTT.

The DNA for the CDR3 is TGTGCCAGCAGTTTATCGACGGTGCAGCGGGAGAAGCCCCAGTATTTT. This codes for CASSLSTVQREKPQYF. The J gene is TRBJ2-3, the V gene TRBV27, with TRBD2 matching 8 bases. Germline V lookup: CDR1 MNHEY, CDR2 SMNVEV (reference sequence). V was pared by 0 bases and J by 12 bases, with 14 bases of the junction left unmatched. The CDR3 is 16 residues long.

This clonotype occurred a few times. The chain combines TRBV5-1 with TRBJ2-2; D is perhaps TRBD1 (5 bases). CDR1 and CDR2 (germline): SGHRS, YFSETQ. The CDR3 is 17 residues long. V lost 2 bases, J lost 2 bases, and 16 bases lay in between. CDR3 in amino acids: CASSFLFDSPNTGELFF. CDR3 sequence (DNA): TGCGCCAGCAGCTTTTTATTTGACAGCCCCAACACCGGGGAGCTGTTTTTT.

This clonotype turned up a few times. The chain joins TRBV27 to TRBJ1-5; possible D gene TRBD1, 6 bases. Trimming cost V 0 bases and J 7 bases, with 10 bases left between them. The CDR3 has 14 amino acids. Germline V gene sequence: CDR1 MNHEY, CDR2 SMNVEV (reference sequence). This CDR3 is CASSLSGGPQPQHF. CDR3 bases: TGTGCCAGCAGTTTATCGGGGGGCCCGCAGCCCCAGCATTTT.

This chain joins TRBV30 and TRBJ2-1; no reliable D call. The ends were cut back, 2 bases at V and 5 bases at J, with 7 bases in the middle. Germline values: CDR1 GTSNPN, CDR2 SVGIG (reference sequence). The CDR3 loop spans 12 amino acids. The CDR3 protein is CAWSRQDNEQFF. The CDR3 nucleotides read TGTGCCTGGAGTCGCCAGGACAATGAGCAGTTCTTC.

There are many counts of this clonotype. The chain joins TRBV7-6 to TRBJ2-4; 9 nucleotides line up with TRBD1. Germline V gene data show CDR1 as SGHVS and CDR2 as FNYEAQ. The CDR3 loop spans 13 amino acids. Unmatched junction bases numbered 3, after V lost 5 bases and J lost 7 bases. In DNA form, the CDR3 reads TGTGCCAGCAGCCCCGGACAGGGGAACATTCAGTACTTC. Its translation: CASSPGQGNIQYF.

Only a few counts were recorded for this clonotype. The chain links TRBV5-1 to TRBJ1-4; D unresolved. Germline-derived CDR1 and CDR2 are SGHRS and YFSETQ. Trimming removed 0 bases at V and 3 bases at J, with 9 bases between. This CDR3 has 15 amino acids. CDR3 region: CASSLDGEANEKLFF. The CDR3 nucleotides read TGCGCCAGCAGCTTGGACGGGGAGGCTAATGAAAAACTGTTTTTT.

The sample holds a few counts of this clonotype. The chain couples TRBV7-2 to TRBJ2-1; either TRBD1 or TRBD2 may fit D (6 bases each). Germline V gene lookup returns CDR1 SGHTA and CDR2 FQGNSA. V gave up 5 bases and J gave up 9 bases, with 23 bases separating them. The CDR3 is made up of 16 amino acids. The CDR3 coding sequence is TGTGCCAGCAGCCCGAGGGGGGTAGCGGCCCAAGGTGAGCAGTTCTTC. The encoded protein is CASSPRGVAAQGEQFF.